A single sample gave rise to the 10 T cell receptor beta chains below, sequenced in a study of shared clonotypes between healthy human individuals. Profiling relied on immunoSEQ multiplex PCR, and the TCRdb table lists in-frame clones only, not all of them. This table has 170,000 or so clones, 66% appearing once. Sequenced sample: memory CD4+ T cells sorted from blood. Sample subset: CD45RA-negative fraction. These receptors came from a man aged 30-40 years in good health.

The CDR3 is CASSEYQDTQYF. CDR3 in DNA: TGTGCCAGCAGTGAATATCAAGATACGCAGTATTTT. The chain employs TRBV25-1 and TRBJ2-3, with no clear D. Germline V gives CDR1 MGHDK, CDR2 SYGVNS. The CDR3 contains 12 residues. Trimming cost V 0 bases and J 5 bases, with 3 bases left between them.

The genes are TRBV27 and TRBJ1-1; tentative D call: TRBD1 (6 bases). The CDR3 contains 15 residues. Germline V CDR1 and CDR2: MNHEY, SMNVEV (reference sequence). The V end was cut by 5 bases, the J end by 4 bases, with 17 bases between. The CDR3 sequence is CASSLRGRFVTEAFF. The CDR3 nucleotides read TGTGCCAGCAGTCTCAGGGGAAGGTTTGTCACTGAAGCTTTCTTT.

The CDR3: CASSFPGVGAVEQYF. The DNA of the CDR3 is TGTGCCAGCAGTTTCCCCGGGGTAGGGGCAGTCGAGCAGTACTTC. The V call is TRBV28, the J call TRBJ2-7; D is possibly TRBD1 or TRBD2 (5 bases each). The V gene's germline CDR1 is MDHEN and CDR2 SYDVKM. This CDR3 has 15 amino acids. V was clipped by 3 bases and J by 6 bases, with 18 bases between them.

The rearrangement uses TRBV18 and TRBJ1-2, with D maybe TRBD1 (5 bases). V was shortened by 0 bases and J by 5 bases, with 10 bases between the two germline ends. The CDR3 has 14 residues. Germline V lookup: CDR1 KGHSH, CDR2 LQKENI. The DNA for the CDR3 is TGTGCCAGCTCACCACCGCAGGGCCCGTATGGCTACACCTTC. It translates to CASSPPQGPYGYTF.

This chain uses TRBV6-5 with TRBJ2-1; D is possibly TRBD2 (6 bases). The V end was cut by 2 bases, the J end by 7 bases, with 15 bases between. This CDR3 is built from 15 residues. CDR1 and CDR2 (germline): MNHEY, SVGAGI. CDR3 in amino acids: CASSYRTGEDNEQFF. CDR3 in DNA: TGTGCCAGCAGTTACCGGACGGGAGAGGATAATGAGCAGTTCTTC.

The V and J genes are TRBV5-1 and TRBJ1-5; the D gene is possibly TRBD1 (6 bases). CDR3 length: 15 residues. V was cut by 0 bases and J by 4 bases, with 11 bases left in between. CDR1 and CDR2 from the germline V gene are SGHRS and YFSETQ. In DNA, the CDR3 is TGCGCCAGCAGCTTGGAGGACAGTTTAAATCAGCCCCAGCATTTT. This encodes CASSLEDSLNQPQHF.

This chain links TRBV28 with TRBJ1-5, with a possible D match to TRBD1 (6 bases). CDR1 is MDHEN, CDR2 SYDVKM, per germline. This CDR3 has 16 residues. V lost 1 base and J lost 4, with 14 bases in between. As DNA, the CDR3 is TGTGCCAGCAGTTTATTCGGCAACCAGGGGAATCAGCCCCAGCATTTT. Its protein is CASSLFGNQGNQPQHF.

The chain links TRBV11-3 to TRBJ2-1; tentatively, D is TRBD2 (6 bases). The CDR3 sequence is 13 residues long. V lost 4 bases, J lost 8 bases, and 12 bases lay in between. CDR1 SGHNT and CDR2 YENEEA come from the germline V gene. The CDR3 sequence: CASSSEREDEQFF. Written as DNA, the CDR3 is TGTGCCAGCAGCTCCGAAAGGGAGGATGAGCAGTTCTTC.

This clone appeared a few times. CDR3 in DNA: TGTGCCAGCAGCTTAGTCGCGGGCCGACAAGAGACCCAGTACTTC. Its protein is CASSLVAGRQETQYF. The chain is built from TRBV7-2 and TRBJ2-5; D may be TRBD2 (5 bases). Germline values: CDR1 SGHTA, CDR2 FQGNSA. CDR3 length: 15 amino acids. V lost 1 base, J lost 2 bases, and 11 bases lay in between.

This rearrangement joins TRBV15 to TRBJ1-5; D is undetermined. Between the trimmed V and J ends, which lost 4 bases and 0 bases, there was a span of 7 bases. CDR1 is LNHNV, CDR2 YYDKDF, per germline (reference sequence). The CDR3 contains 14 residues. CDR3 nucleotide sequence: TGTGCCACCAGCACTAGGCTTAGCAATCAGCCCCAGCATTTT. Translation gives CATSTRLSNQPQHF.